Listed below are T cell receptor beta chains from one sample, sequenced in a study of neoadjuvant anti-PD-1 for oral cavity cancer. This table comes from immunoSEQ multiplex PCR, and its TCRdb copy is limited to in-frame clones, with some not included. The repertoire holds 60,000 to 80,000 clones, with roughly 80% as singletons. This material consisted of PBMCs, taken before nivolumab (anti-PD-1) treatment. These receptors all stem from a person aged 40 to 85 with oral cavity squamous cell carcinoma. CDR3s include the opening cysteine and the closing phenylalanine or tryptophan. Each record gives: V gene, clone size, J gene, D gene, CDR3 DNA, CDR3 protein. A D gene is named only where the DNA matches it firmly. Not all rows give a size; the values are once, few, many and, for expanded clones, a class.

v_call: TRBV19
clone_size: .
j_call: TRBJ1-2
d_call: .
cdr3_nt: TGTGCCAGTAGTATAGATCGAAGGACTCATAACTATGGCTACACCTTC
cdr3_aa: CASSIDRRTHNYGYTF

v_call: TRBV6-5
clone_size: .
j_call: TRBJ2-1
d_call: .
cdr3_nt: TGTGCCAGCAGTGTATACAATGAGCAGTTCTTC
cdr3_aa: CASSVYNEQFF

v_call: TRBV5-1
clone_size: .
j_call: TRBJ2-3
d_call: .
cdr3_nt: TGCGCCAGCAGCTTCCGGGTATCAGATACGCAGTATTTT
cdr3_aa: CASSFRVSDTQYF

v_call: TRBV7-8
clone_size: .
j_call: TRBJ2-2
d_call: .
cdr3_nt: TGTGCCAGCAGCTTAGCCGGCTGGGGCGGGGAGCTGTTTTTT
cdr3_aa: CASSLAGWGGELFF

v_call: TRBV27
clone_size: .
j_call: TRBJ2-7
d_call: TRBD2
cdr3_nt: TGTGCCAGCAGTCCCCTCATCGGTAGCGGGAACTACGAGCAGTACTTC
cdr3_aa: CASSPLIGSGNYEQYF

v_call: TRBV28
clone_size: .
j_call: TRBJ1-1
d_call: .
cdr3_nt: TGTGCCAGCAGTTTAGGTATACAGCTGATGAACACTGAAGCTTTCTTT
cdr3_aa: CASSLGIQLMNTEAFF

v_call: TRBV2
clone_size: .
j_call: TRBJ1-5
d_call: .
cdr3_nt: TGTGCCAGCAGTGAGGGGGACGGACGTCATCAGCCCCAGCATTTT
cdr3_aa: CASSEGDGRHQPQHF

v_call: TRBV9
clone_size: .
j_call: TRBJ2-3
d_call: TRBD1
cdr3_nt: TGTGCCAGCAGCGTAGGATGGACAGGGGGAGATACGCAGTATTTT
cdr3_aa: CASSVGWTGGDTQYF

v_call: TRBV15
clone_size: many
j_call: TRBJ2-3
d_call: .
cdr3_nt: TGTGCCACCAGCAGAGCAAGGGGAGGCACAGATACGCAGTATTTT
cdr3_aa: CATSRARGGTDTQYF

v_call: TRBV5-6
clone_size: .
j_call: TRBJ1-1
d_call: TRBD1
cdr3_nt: TGTGCCAGCAACTTCGACAGGGGTAAAGTGAACACTGAAGCTTTCTTT
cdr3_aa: CASNFDRGKVNTEAFF

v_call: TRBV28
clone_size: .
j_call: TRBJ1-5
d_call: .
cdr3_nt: TGTGCCAGCAGCCCTGGAGGACGTCCCAATCAGCCCCAGCATTTT
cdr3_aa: CASSPGGRPNQPQHF

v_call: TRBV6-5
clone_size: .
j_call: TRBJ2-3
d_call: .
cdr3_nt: TGTGCCAGCAGTTACTCGAAAGCTGCTGGCACAGATACGCAGTATTTT
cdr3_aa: CASSYSKAAGTDTQYF

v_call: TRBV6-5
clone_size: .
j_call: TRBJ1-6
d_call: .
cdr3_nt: TGTGCCAGCGGAAAGAGCTCCTATAATTCACCCCTCCACTTT
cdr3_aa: CASGKSSYNSPLHF

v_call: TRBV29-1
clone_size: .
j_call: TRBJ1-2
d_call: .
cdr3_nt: TGCAGCGTTGACGCGGAGGTCTATGGCTACACCTTC
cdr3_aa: CSVDAEVYGYTF

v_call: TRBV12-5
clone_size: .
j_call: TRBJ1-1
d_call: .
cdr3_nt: TGTGCTAGTGGTTTGGAGAACACTGAAGCTTTCTTT
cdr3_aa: CASGLENTEAFF

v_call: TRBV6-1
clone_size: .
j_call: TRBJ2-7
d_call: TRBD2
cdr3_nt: TGTGCCAGCAGTGAAGTTGCGGGAGGGCCCTCCCACGAGCAGTACTTC
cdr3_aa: CASSEVAGGPSHEQYF

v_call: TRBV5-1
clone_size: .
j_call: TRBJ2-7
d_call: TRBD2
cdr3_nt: TGCGCCAGCAGCTCCGGACTAGCGGGACCCTACGAGCAGTACTTC
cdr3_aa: CASSSGLAGPYEQYF

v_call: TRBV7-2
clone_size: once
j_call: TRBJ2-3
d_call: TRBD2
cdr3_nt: TGTGCCAGCAGCTGGACTAGCGGGGCGGGAGATACGCAGTATTTT
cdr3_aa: CASSWTSGAGDTQYF

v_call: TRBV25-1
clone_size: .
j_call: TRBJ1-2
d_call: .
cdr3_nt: TGTGCCAGCAGTGAGACCCCAATGCGGGGCTACACCTTC
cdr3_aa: CASSETPMRGYTF

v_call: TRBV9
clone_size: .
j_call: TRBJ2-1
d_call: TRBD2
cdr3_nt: TGTGCCAGCAGCTTGCTGACTAGCGGACGCTACAATGAGCAGTTCTTC
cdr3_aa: CASSLLTSGRYNEQFF

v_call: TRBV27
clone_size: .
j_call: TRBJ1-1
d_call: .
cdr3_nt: TGTGCCAGCAGTCCAGGGATGAACACTGAAGCTTTCTTT
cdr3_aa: CASSPGMNTEAFF

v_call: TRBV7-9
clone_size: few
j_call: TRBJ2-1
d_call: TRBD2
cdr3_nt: TGTGCCAGCAGCTTACTGACTAGCGGGAGTGTCTACAATGAGCAGTTCTTC
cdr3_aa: CASSLLTSGSVYNEQFF